The sequence of this TCR beta chain was determined in a study of CD8 T cells in ankylosing spondylitis. One entry per CDR3 protein, called by TCRdb with MiXCR from the 5' RACE reads. Of a few hundred thousand distinct CDR3 sequences listed, about 19% are singletons. The TCR sequence derives from a male donor with ankylosing spondylitis or in good health (not recorded which). The specimen was blood, either unsorted or a sorted T cell fraction (not recorded which).

The CDR3 DNA reads TGCGCCAGCAGCGGGGCAGGCCACTCCTCTGGAAACACCATATATTTT. Protein product: CASSGAGHSSGNTIYF. The genes are TRBV5-1 and TRBJ1-3, with D perhaps matching TRBD1 (5 bases). The germline V gene encodes CDR1 SGHRS and CDR2 YFSETQ. The CDR3 consists of 16 residues. Trimming removed 4 bases from V and 0 bases from J, with 14 bases in between.